Given below is one T cell receptor (beta chain) in context. Its antigen is currently unknown. This specimen comes from a study of T-cell memory formation after mild COVID-19. Study-level information: Largely, TCR clusters stayed within a single donor.

There are 17 residues in the CDR3. Between the trimmed V and J ends, which lost 4 bases and 7 bases, there was a span of 22 bases. In germline, CDR1 is MNHEY, CDR2 SMNVEV (reference sequence). TCRdb passed the 5' RACE reads through MiXCR, listing each CDR3 protein once. The sample lists about 110,000 distinct CDR3 sequences; around 17% were seen once. Findings and caveats of the study: Memory from before infection featured some responding clones, which suggests cross-reactive memory joined. Second-wave clones with a day 37 peak had unconfirmed SARS-CoV-2 specificity. Later expanders leaned CD4+, whereas day 15 to 85 contracting clones were balanced CD4/CD8.

Sequenced sample: PBMCs or a T cell subset sorted from them (not recorded which). The chain links TRBV27 to TRBJ2-2; perhaps TRBD1 as D (6 bases). The TCR comes from a man in his late teens or twenties who had mild COVID-19 (a few samples of this study predate the infection). Cell type and time point are not known. CDR3 protein: CASSSPETGMGGGELFF. In DNA, the CDR3 is TGTGCCAGCAGTTCGCCGGAAACAGGGATGGGCGGCGGGGAGCTGTTTTTT.